The source of this T cell receptor (beta chain) is a study of blood T cell repertoires in COVID-19. Looking at the study overall: The United States, Italy and Spain were the sources of the acute and convalescent COVID-19 samples.

Recruits, aged about 18 to 89 years, lived in 24 US areas. Germline-derived CDR1 and CDR2 are SGHNT and YENEEA. The CDR3 contains 16 residues. V shed 4 bases, J shed 1 base, and the junction held 2 bases outside the gene matches. Clones were read by immunoSEQ multiplex PCR, and TCRdb kept only the in-frame ones, dropping some. The profile shows approximately 200,000 clones, roughly 86% of them singletons. The receptor's source is a man younger than 35 with acute COVID-19. The sequenced sample was PBMCs or T cells enriched from blood (not recorded which). The chain recombines TRBV11-3 with TRBJ2-2, with 11 bases that match TRBD2. Written as DNA, the CDR3 is TGTGCCAGCAGCTATAGCGGGAGGGGGAACACCGGGGAGCTGTTTTTT. Its protein product is CASSYSGRGNTGELFF.